These 20 T cell receptor beta chains were sequenced from one sample in a study of vaccination and CD4 T cells after COVID-19. Treatment defined: roughly 10-day PBMC culture with coronavirus spike peptide pools or control peptides (ViraFEST assay). An Oncomine TCR Beta short-read assay was used to sequence the DNA from cultured CD4+ T cells. Using its own MiXCR run on the PCR reads, TCRdb lists one record per CDR3 protein. Of more than 10,000 distinct CDR3 sequences listed, 60% to 75% are singletons. Their antigens remain unidentified. Sequenced material: CD4+ T cells from blood, cultured in vitro. The receptors originated from a human donor who had recovered from COVID-19.

The chain combines TRBV29-1 with TRBJ2-7; TRBD1 matches at 8 bases. The germline gives CDR1 SQVTM, CDR2 ANQGSEA. The CDR3 has 15 amino acids. Germline trimming cut 4 bases from V and 0 bases from J; bases unmatched to any gene: 8. The CDR3: CSVARGRRPSYEQYF. As DNA, the CDR3 is TGCAGCGTTGCCAGGGGGCGCAGACCCTCCTACGAGCAGTACTTC.

V and J are TRBV7-3 and TRBJ1-1, with TRBD1 as a possible D gene (5 bases). This CDR3 has 14 residues. Trimming took 5 bases from V and 4 from J, leaving 14 bases between them. Germline assignment: CDR1 SGHTA and CDR2 FQGTGA. The CDR3 loop reads CASSARGGLTEAFF. The CDR3 DNA reads as TGTGCCAGCAGCGCGCGGGGGGGTCTCACTGAAGCTTTCTTT.

This clonotype was counted a few times. V is TRBV27 and J is TRBJ2-3; TRBD2 matches at 11 bases. Per the germline V gene, CDR1 is MNHEY and CDR2 is SMNVEV (reference sequence). The CDR3 is 15 residues long. J was trimmed by 7 bases and V by 4 bases; bases with no gene match: 7. CDR3 sequence: CASSSPTSGRHTQYF. The CDR3 bases are TGTGCCAGCAGTTCCCCCACTAGCGGGAGACATACGCAGTATTTT.

The sample holds a few counts of this clonotype. This sequence joins TRBV28 and TRBJ1-2; 9 bases fit TRBD1. Germline V CDR1 and CDR2: MDHEN, SYDVKM. Germline trimming cut 8 bases from V and 7 bases from J; bases unmatched to any gene: 8. The CDR3 has 13 amino acids. In DNA, the CDR3 is TGTGCCAGCGAAACAGGGGGCTGGGGTGGCTACACCTTC. This codes for CASETGGWGGYTF.

The CDR3 loop is CASTPPGGRYEQYF. The CDR3 nucleotides are TGTGCCAGCACCCCCCCCGGGGGCCGCTACGAGCAGTACTTC. The chain joins TRBV28 to TRBJ2-7, with D perhaps given as TRBD1 or TRBD2 (6 bases each). Trimming took off 7 bases at V and 3 bases at J, with 16 bases between the two ends. This CDR3 comprises 14 residues. The germline CDR1 and CDR2 sequences are MDHEN and SYDVKM.

The J gene is TRBJ2-7, the V gene TRBV30; 14 bases align to TRBD2. The CDR3 has 16 amino acids. CDR1 is GTSNPN, CDR2 SVGIG, per germline (reference sequence). With 5 bases clipped from V and 5 bases from J, the junction kept 11 bases outside the gene matches. In nucleotides, the CDR3 is TGTGCCTGGGGTAAGCCGGGACTAGCGGGAGTCGACGAGCAGTACTTC. It translates to CAWGKPGLAGVDEQYF.

The rearrangement joins TRBV12-3 or TRBV12-4 to TRBJ2-3; weak D call: TRBD2 (6 bases). V lost 5 bases, J lost 0 bases, and 12 bases lay in between. This CDR3 comprises 15 residues. CDR3 coding DNA: TGTGCCAGCAGTCGAGCGGGCGATAGCACAGATACGCAGTATTTT. Its translation: CASSRAGDSTDTQYF.

The chain recombines TRBV2 with TRBJ1-5, with no clear D. This CDR3 has 17 amino acids. Germline assignment: CDR1 SNHLY and CDR2 FYNNEI. V gave up 5 bases and J gave up 3 bases, with 20 bases separating them. The CDR3 protein is CASSPSTVVSYNQPQHF. In DNA, the CDR3 is TGTGCCAGCAGTCCTTCTACTGTTGTGTCCTACAATCAGCCCCAGCATTTT.

This rearrangement joins TRBV27 to TRBJ1-1, with D possibly matching TRBD1 (6 bases). Looked up from germline, CDR1 is MNHEY and CDR2 is SMNVEV (reference sequence). V was pared by 5 bases and J by 6 bases, with 19 bases between. There are 15 residues in the CDR3. CDR3 residues: CASSPLGQSFAEAFF. The CDR3 DNA reads as TGTGCCAGCAGTCCCCTAGGACAGTCTTTTGCTGAAGCTTTCTTT.

V and J are TRBV20-1 and TRBJ2-4; weak D call: TRBD1 (5 bases). V dropped 0 bases and J dropped 0 bases, with 9 bases sitting between them. The V gene's germline CDR1 is DFQATT and CDR2 SNEGSKA (reference sequence). This CDR3 has 15 residues. The CDR3 sequence: CSARDLGLAKNIQYF. The CDR3 coding sequence is TGCAGTGCTAGAGATCTGGGGCTAGCCAAAAACATTCAGTACTTC.

The genes are TRBV20-1 and TRBJ1-2, with TRBD1 as a possible D gene (6 bases). The CDR3 runs to 12 residues. The germline V gene has CDR1 DFQATT and CDR2 SNEGSKA (reference sequence). Deletions cut 4 bases from V and 8 bases from J, with 14 bases between. The CDR3 loop reads CSATGGLGGYTF. Here the CDR3 DNA reads TGCAGTGCTACCGGGGGGCTCGGGGGCTACACCTTC.

The chain couples TRBV4-3 to TRBJ2-3; 13 bases agree with TRBD2. The CDR3 runs to 17 residues. Germline V gives CDR1 LGHNA, CDR2 YSLEER. The V gene end was trimmed by 3 bases and the J gene end by 5 bases; junction bases not matched to a gene: 8. The CDR3 loop reads CASSHGRLAGGGDTQYF. CDR3 nucleotide sequence: TGCGCCAGCAGCCATGGAAGACTAGCGGGAGGAGGAGATACGCAGTATTTT.

DNA for the CDR3: TGCGCCAGCAGCGTAGGGGCGACCGGGGATACGCAGTATTTT. Its translation: CASSVGATGDTQYF. V usage is TRBV5-1 and J usage is TRBJ2-3; possible D gene TRBD1, 5 bases. The CDR3 runs to 14 residues. V was pared by 4 bases and J by 6 bases, with 15 bases between. CDR1 SGHRS and CDR2 YFSETQ come from the germline V gene.

The rearrangement joins TRBV7-6 to TRBJ2-3, with TRBD2 as a possible D gene (6 bases). This CDR3 comprises 16 residues. Per germline, CDR1 SGHVS and CDR2 FNYEAQ. V lost 3 bases, J lost 5 bases, and 18 bases lay in between. The DNA of the CDR3 is TGTGCCAGCAGCTTTGCGGAGGGCCTAGGTATAGATACGCAGTATTTT. Translation gives CASSFAEGLGIDTQYF.

This clonotype was seen more than once but under ten times. The chain is built from TRBV20-1 and TRBJ2-5, with 7 nucleotides matching TRBD1. The CDR3 covers 15 residues. CDR1 DFQATT and CDR2 SNEGSKA come from the germline V gene (reference sequence). Trimming removed 6 bases from V and 1 base from J; junction bases left unmatched: 11. CDR3 in DNA: TGCAGTGCGCCCGACACGAGGGACAGCCAAGAGACCCAGTACTTC. This sequence encodes CSAPDTRDSQETQYF.

This clonotype was picked up a small number of times. The V gene is TRBV7-9, the J gene TRBJ1-2, with D possibly TRBD1 on 6 matching bases. The CDR3 contains 15 residues. Germline values: CDR1 SEHNR, CDR2 FQNEAQ (reference sequence). V was clipped by 5 bases and J by 1 base, with 14 bases between them. The CDR3 loop is CASSLGQNDNYGYTF. DNA for the CDR3: TGTGCCAGCAGCCTTGGACAGAACGATAACTATGGCTACACCTTC.

The chain employs TRBV2 and TRBJ2-5; 8 bases map to TRBD2. The CDR3 contains 15 residues. Germline CDR1 and CDR2: SNHLY and FYNNEI. V lost 6 bases and J lost 4; bases outside the gene matches: 10. This CDR3 reads CASRPGLGLSETQYF. In DNA, the CDR3 is TGTGCCAGCAGACCGGGACTAGGACTTTCAGAGACCCAGTACTTC.

The CDR3 region is CASSQDSTSDTQYF. The CDR3 DNA is TGTGCCAGCAGCCAAGATTCAACTTCAGATACGCAGTATTTT. The chain is built from TRBV4-2 and TRBJ2-3; D unresolved. Germline V gene sequence: CDR1 LGHNA, CDR2 YNFKEQ. Trimming pared 0 bases from V and 4 bases from J, leaving 8 bases between. The length of the CDR3 is 14 residues.

J is TRBJ2-1 and V is TRBV19; D perhaps matches TRBD1 (6 bases). This CDR3 contains 14 residues. V dropped 3 bases and J dropped 4 bases, with 10 bases sitting between them. The V gene's germline CDR1 is LNHDA and CDR2 SQIVND (reference sequence). Here the CDR3 DNA reads TGTGCCAGTAGTATCACAGGGTCATACAATGAGCAGTTCTTC. It translates to CASSITGSYNEQFF.

The CDR3 bases are TGTGCCAGCACCAAGTCGGGGGCCGGGGCCAACGTCCTGACTTTC. Protein: CASTKSGAGANVLTF. This chain connects TRBV7-9 to TRBJ2-6; D tentatively fits TRBD1 or TRBD2 (6 bases each). This CDR3 has 15 residues. The germline CDR1 and CDR2 sequences are SEHNR and FQNEAQ (reference sequence). Trimming took 7 bases from V and 4 from J, leaving 14 bases between them.